The entry below gives a single T cell receptor beta chain sequence along with its context. Germline values: CDR1 LGHNA, CDR2 YSLEER. V was clipped by 4 bases and J by 0 bases, with 13 bases between them. This CDR3 region has 16 residues. The data originate from a study of T cell responses to AZD1222 COVID-19 vaccine. Data came from immunoSEQ multiplex PCR; TCRdb stores just in-frame clones and leaves some out. Of some 120,000 clones in the sample, about 89% were seen once. This TCR derives from an adult in good health. The material sequenced was peripheral blood, taken on day 0 of AZD1222 vaccination. The gene calls are TRBV4-3 and TRBJ1-3, with D unresolved. In nucleotides, the CDR3 is TGCGCCAGCAGCCTCGACCTATGGTCCTCTGGAAACACCATATATTTT. Protein product: CASSLDLWSSGNTIYF.